This T cell receptor beta chain was documented in a study of identical twins. There are 14 residues in the CDR3. Trimming removed 1 base at V and 0 bases at J, with 6 bases between. A few counts support this clonotype. TCRdb used MiXCR to reprocess the 5' RACE reads, holding one entry per CDR3 protein. Of fewer than 900,000 distinct CDR3 sequences detected, roughly 18% appear once; the ten largest clones hold around 13%. Separately, the same data were catalogued under a study of T cells expressing NK-cell markers.

J is TRBJ1-2 and V is TRBV12-3 or TRBV12-4; D remains ambiguous. The receptor comes from a woman younger than 35 in good health. The material sequenced was PBMCs. CDR3 DNA: TGTGCCAGCAGTTTAGGACGGTCTAACTATGGCTACACCTTC. Its translation: CASSLGRSNYGYTF.